The source of this T cell receptor (beta chain) is a study of blood T cell repertoires in COVID-19 (dated by TCRdb to the early 2020s). For the wider study: Samples from collaborators originated in the United States, Italy and Spain and spanned both the acute and convalescent phases of COVID-19. The repertoires were released in a freely available public database meant as a resource for research on the immune response to SARS-CoV-2. A de-identified subject ID, COVID-19 status, age in years and sex were almost always included in the sample metadata. Samples came from the ongoing ImmuneRACE study (first 160 participants) plus 1,254 subjects from 6 global collaborators. Where available, HLA class I and class II types were obtained from metadata supplied by the sample provider rather than from assay-based typing. Subjects who had been exposed to COVID-19, were actively infected with it, or had recovered from it provided the deeply sampled blood TCRbeta repertoires that made up the dataset. The material from the prospective study consisted of cDNA or gDNA derived from T cells, B-cell-depleted T cells, or PBMCs.

One collaborating source in Seattle enrolled patients while the patients were actively infected and followed the patients over time throughout the course of disease. Each collaborating institution followed its own protocols to collect whole blood in K2EDTA tubes. For TCRbeta analysis, collaborators shipped samples in one of three forms: frozen whole blood, isolated PBMCs, or DNA extracted from either of those sample types. Trimming takes 5 bases off V and 2 bases off J; junction bases not matched to a gene: 5. The germline V gene (reference sequence) sets CDR1 to SEHNR and CDR2 to FQNEAQ. From its cysteine to its phenylalanine, the CDR3 spans 15 amino acids. The DNA shown is the 45-base CDR3, in frame from base 1. The immunoSEQ Assay, a bias-controlled multiplex PCR, was used to amplify TCRbeta CDR3 regions from genomic DNA. The authors' pipeline ran thus. The number of nucleated cells in each sample was estimated by amplification of reference gene primers within the assay. To quantify the absolute abundance of each unique TCRbeta CDR3 rearrangement, sequence reads were collapsed and filtered. Productive Simpson clonality was computed per sample as the square root of Simpson's diversity index over productive rearrangements. Imported from immuneACCESS, the table was reduced by TCRdb to in-frame sequences with V and J called. These copies leave out some clones; in studies compared against another copy, an unresolved V gene accounts for under half, and the cause of the remainder is not known. Clonal size and the V and J genes are those of that table, whereas D and trimming came from the DNA. This sample is represented by about 350,000 clones; roughly 90% of them were singletons. The ten most abundant clones make up about 7% of the sample.

In the case of this clone: The antigen it binds to is not known. Base qualities are not recorded, but no much larger clone differs from it by a single base.

Overall study outcomes, separate from this receptor: The amount of clinical and demographic metadata varied by source and participant and was provided uncurated.

The TCR sequence derives from a woman aged 55 to 70 with COVID-19, enrolled during active disease. Sequencing used peripheral blood. This receptor chain uses TRBV7-9 and TRBJ2-1; 8 of the junction bases match TRBD1. The nucleotide sequence reads TGTGCCAGCAGCCTCCAGGGGGCTCCCTACAATGAGCAGTTCTTC. Its amino acids are CASSLQGAPYNEQFF. Here the CDR3 is joined to the reference TRBV7-9 and TRBJ2-1 genes, and the full variable domain is: DTGVSQNPRHKITKRGQNVTFRCDPISEHNRLYWYRQTLGQGPEFLTYFQNEAQLEKSRLLSDRFSAERPKGSFSTLEIQRTEQGDSAMYLCASSLQGAPYNEQFFGPGTRLTVL.